Listed here are 4 T cell receptor beta chains from one sample, sequenced in a study of regulatory T cells in long-lasting Graves disease (dated by TCRdb to about 2021). The library relied on multiplex PCR. Instrument used: Illumina HiSeq 4000. To build TCR beta libraries, CDR3 regions were amplified by Arm-PCR using iRepertoire HTBI primers. The public reads were quality trimmed at Q25 with fastp and then assembled into clones with MiXCR by TCRdb, keeping productive beta chains. Rows with one shared CDR3 protein collapse into an entry with the most common genes and DNA. This sample holds hundreds of thousands of distinct CDR3 sequences; 15% were observed only once. Over 7.5% of the sample lies in the top ten. The time point label for this specimen denotes: newly diagnosed GD, antithyroid drugs for less than 3 months. For both TCR sequencing and RNA sequencing, RNA was extracted from PBMCs in TRIzol.

The same data also went into a second study, on T cells in Graves' hyperthyroidism and ophthalmopathy.

The material sequenced was peripheral blood mononuclear cells (PBMCs), taken at new diagnosis, from a patient treated with antithyroid drugs. These receptors were collected from a woman aged 35 to 49 with Graves disease. Donor details come from another sample of the same person, matched by shared clones.

This clonotype was seen only a few times. The rearrangement uses TRBV7-9 and TRBJ2-3, with D possibly matching TRBD1 (5 bases). CDR1 and CDR2 from the germline V gene are SEHNR and FQNEAQ (reference sequence). Deletions cut 1 base from V and 3 bases from J, with 11 bases between. The CDR3 is 15 residues long. This CDR3 is CASSLGTDRTDTQYF. CDR3 in DNA: TGTGCCAGCAGCTTAGGGACCGACAGAACAGATACGCAGTATTTT.

This clonotype was recorded at least ten times. The rearrangement uses TRBV24-1 and TRBJ2-3, with D uncertain. This CDR3 is 16 amino acids long. The germline CDR1 and CDR2 sequences are KGHDR and SFDVKD. V was cut by 4 bases and J by 1 base, with 14 bases left in between. In DNA form, the CDR3 reads TGTGCCACCAGTGAGCTCGCATCTTTCGGCACAGATACGCAGTATTTT. As protein: CATSELASFGTDTQYF.

This clonotype was recorded many times. This chain joins TRBV12-3 or TRBV12-4 and TRBJ2-7; weak D call: TRBD2 (5 bases). Trimming shortened V by 2 bases and J by 0 bases, and 8 bases separated the two germline ends. The CDR3 contains 14 residues. The CDR3 here is CASSLSSDSYEQYF. In DNA, the CDR3 is TGTGCCAGCAGTTTAAGTAGCGACTCCTACGAGCAGTACTTC.

This clonotype was found many times. This chain connects TRBV11-3 to TRBJ2-6; 7 bases map to TRBD2. V was pared by 4 bases and J by 0 bases, with 9 bases of the junction left unmatched. CDR1 and CDR2 (germline): SGHNT, YENEEA. The length of the CDR3 is 18 residues. The CDR3 bases are TGTGCCAGCAGCTCTCGACACGGGACTAACTCTGGGGCCAACGTCCTGACTTTC. Encoded protein: CASSSRHGTNSGANVLTF.